This T cell receptor (beta chain) was retrieved from a study of CD8+ T cells in alopecia areata. Study-wide background: The study gave treated patients oral tofacitinib at 5 to 10 mg twice daily. Regarding the study as a whole: Sequences from scalp samples also cover resident alphabeta T cells of normal skin. Compared with mice, patients displayed less clear TCR sharing, possibly for HLA-related reasons.

As to this clone: What it binds is unknown.

Separation by sorting yielded CD4+ and CD8+ T cells from PBMCs. The CDR3 runs to 10 residues. CDR1 and CDR2 from the germline V gene are SQVTM and ANQGSEA. Trimming removed 7 bases at V and 4 bases at J, with 7 bases between. cDNA prepared by RNA extraction and subsequent reverse transcription served as the template for sequencing. TCRdb's copy holds only in-frame clones and misses some; the assay was immunoSEQ multiplex PCR. The table shows 120,000 to 150,000 clones, with 87% occurring only once. The sequenced sample was CD8+ T cells sorted from blood, obtained at week 0. The J gene is TRBJ1-1, the V gene TRBV29-1, with D perhaps matching TRBD1 (5 bases). The TCR was taken from a human donor with alopecia areata. CDR3 nucleotide sequence: TGCAGCGCCGGGGCCACTGAAGCTTTCTTT. Translating gives CSAGATEAFF.